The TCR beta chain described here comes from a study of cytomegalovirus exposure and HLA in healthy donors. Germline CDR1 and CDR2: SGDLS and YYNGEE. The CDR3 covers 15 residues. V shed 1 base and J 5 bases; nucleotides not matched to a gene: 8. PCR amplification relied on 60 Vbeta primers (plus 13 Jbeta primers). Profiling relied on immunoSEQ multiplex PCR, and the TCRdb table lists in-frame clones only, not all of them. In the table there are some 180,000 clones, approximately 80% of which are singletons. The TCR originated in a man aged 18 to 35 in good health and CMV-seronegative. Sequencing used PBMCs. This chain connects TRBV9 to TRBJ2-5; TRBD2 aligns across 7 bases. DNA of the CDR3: TGTGCCAGCAGCGTATACGGGATGGGGGGGGAGACCCAGTACTTC. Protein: CASSVYGMGGETQYF.